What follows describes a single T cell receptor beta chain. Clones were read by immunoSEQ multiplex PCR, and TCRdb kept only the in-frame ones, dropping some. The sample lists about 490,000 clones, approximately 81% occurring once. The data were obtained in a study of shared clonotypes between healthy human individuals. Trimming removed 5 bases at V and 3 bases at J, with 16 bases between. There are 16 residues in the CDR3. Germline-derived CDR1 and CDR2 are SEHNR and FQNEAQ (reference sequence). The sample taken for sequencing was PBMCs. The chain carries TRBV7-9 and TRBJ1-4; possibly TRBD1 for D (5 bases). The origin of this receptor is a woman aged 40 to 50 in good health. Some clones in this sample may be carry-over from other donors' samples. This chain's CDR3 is CASSQDTAGANEKLFF. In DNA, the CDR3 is TGTGCCAGCAGCCAAGACACCGCGGGGGCTAATGAAAAACTGTTTTTT.